Below are 13 T cell receptor beta chains sequenced from a single sample in a study of blood T cell dynamics during melanoma immunotherapy. Some clones are missing from TCRdb's copy, which holds only in-frame ones; the method was immunoSEQ multiplex PCR. The repertoire includes under 15,000 clones, 70% to 90% of them detected once, and 3.5% to 5.5% sits in the top ten. Time point here: pre-treatment baseline. Source: blood, taken from a patient treated with checkpoint blockade. The receptors here all came from a human donor with melanoma.

The chain is built from TRBV5-6 and TRBJ1-4; D is possibly TRBD1 (6 bases). Germline CDR1 SGHDT, CDR2 YYEEEE. CDR3 length: 14 amino acids. V was clipped by 0 bases and J by 7 bases, with 10 bases between them. This CDR3 is CASSLAGHAEKLFF. The CDR3 region has the DNA TGTGCCAGCAGCTTGGCGGGACATGCTGAAAAACTGTTTTTT.

The CDR3 sequence is CASSRTRETDTQYF. The CDR3 coding sequence is TGTGCCAGCAGCCGGACTAGAGAGACAGATACGCAGTATTTT. V and J are TRBV9 and TRBJ2-3; TRBD2 aligns across 7 bases. The CDR3 contains 14 residues. Germline CDR1 SGDLS, CDR2 YYNGEE. V lost 4 bases and J lost 3; bases outside the gene matches: 5. The full variable domain, with the rest looked up from reference TRBV9 and TRBJ2-3, is DSGVTQTPKHLITATGQRVTLRCSPRSGDLSVYWYQQSLDQGLQFLIQYYNGEERAKGNILERFSAQQFPDLHSELNLSSLELGDSALYFCASSRTRETDTQYFGPGTRLTVL.

The V call is TRBV5-5, the J call TRBJ1-6, with D unresolved. Germline V lookup: CDR1 SGHKS, CDR2 YYEKEE (reference sequence). The CDR3 contains 16 residues. The V end was cut by 3 bases, the J end by 0 bases, with 10 bases between. CDR3 nucleotide sequence: TGTGCCAGCAGCTCGGCCCCGAGCTCCTATAATTCACCCCTCCACTTT. Translation gives CASSSAPSSYNSPLHF.

This chain uses TRBV5-1 with TRBJ2-5, with D perhaps TRBD1 or TRBD2 (6 bases each). This CDR3 comprises 13 residues. The germline V gene has CDR1 SGHRS and CDR2 YFSETQ. The V end was cut by 4 bases, the J end by 2 bases, with 9 bases between. CDR3 bases: TGCGCCAGCAGCCGGGGGCTACAAGAGACCCAGTACTTC. It codes for CASSRGLQETQYF.

The V gene is TRBV5-6, the J gene TRBJ1-4; 11 bases line up with TRBD1. Trimming took 4 bases from V and 8 from J; bases not matched to a gene: 4. This CDR3 comprises 14 residues. CDR1 and CDR2 (germline): SGHDT, YYEEEE. The CDR3 nucleotides are TGTGCCAGCAGCGTGGGACAGGGGGGCGAAAAACTGTTTTTT. This sequence encodes CASSVGQGGEKLFF.

The rearrangement links TRBV2 to TRBJ2-7; weak D call: TRBD2 (7 bases). The CDR3 is 15 residues long. Per the germline V gene, CDR1 is SNHLY and CDR2 is FYNNEI. The V and J ends lost 1 base and 2 bases respectively, with 12 bases between them. The CDR3 here is CASSEEQGTTYEQYF. The CDR3 nucleotides read TGTGCCAGCAGTGAAGAGCAGGGGACTACCTACGAGCAGTACTTC.

This clone was seen just once. V and J are TRBV6-1 and TRBJ1-2; D unresolved. Germline values: CDR1 MNHNS, CDR2 SASEGT. The CDR3 runs 12 residues. V gave up 2 bases and J gave up 6 bases, with 7 bases separating them. This CDR3 is CASSETGNGYTF. The CDR3 coding sequence is TGTGCCAGCAGTGAAACGGGAAATGGCTACACCTTC.

The chain recombines TRBV30 with TRBJ2-1, with TRBD1 as a possible D gene (6 bases). The CDR3 contains 14 residues. Trimming stripped 0 bases from V and 8 bases from J, with 14 bases between. Germline CDR1 is GTSNPN and CDR2 is SVGIG (reference sequence). The CDR3 loop is CAWSVGAGADEQFF. CDR3 DNA sequence: TGTGCCTGGAGTGTAGGGGCAGGGGCGGATGAGCAGTTCTTC.

This chain links TRBV4-1 with TRBJ1-2; D remains unclear. The V end was cut by 10 bases, the J end by 4 bases, with 19 bases between. Germline CDR1 is MGHRA and CDR2 is YSYEKL. This CDR3 is 14 amino acids long. The CDR3 nucleotides are TGCGCCACCACTCCGGGGTACAGACCCTATGGCTACACCTTC. Encoded protein: CATTPGYRPYGYTF.

The chain has TRBV9 and TRBJ2-2; D is perhaps TRBD2 (5 bases). CDR3 length: 13 residues. Germline-derived CDR1 and CDR2 are SGDLS and YYNGEE. V was shortened by 2 bases and J by 8 bases, with 10 bases between the two germline ends. CDR3 residues: CASSVPGSGELFF. The CDR3, as DNA: TGTGCCAGCAGCGTCCCGGGATCTGGGGAGCTGTTTTTT.

J is TRBJ1-1 and V is TRBV7-9; TRBD1 matches 7 bases. The trim removed 6 bases at V and 10 bases at J, leaving 11 bases unmatched. This CDR3 is 13 amino acids long. Germline V lookup: CDR1 SEHNR, CDR2 FQNEAQ (reference sequence). The chain's CDR3 is CASSPDTGTVAFF. DNA for the CDR3: TGTGCCAGCAGTCCTGATACCGGGACAGTAGCTTTCTTT.

The CDR3 loop is CASSGGRGPHLDTQYF. The CDR3 DNA is TGTGCCAGCAGTGGGGGCAGGGGACCCCACTTGGATACGCAGTATTTT. The rearrangement uses TRBV2 and TRBJ2-3, with a tentative D call TRBD1 (6 bases). The CDR3 is 16 amino acids. Germline values: CDR1 SNHLY, CDR2 FYNNEI. The V end lost 4 bases, the J end lost 6 bases, and 20 bases lay between the germline ends.

A single count supports this clone. The chain uses TRBV29-1 and TRBJ1-2; 8 bases map to TRBD1. V was clipped by 3 bases and J by 9 bases; unmatched bases: 12. The CDR3 runs 14 residues. The V gene's germline CDR1 is SQVTM and CDR2 ANQGSEA. CDR3 DNA: TGCAGCGTTGATGCTGGACAGGGTACCTCGAGCTACACCTTC. It specifies CSVDAGQGTSSYTF.